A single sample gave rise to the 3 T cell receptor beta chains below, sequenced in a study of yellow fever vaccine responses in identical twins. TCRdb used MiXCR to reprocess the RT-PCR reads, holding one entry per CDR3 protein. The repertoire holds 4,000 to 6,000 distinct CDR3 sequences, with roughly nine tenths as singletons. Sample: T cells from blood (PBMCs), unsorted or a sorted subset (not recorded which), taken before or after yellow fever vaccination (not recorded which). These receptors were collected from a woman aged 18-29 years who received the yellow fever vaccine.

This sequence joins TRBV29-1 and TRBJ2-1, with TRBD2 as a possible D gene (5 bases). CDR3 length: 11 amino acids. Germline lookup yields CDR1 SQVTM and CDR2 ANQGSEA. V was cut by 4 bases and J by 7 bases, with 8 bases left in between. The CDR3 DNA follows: TGCAGCGTTGGGGAGCGGAATGAGCAGTTCTTC. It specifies CSVGERNEQFF.

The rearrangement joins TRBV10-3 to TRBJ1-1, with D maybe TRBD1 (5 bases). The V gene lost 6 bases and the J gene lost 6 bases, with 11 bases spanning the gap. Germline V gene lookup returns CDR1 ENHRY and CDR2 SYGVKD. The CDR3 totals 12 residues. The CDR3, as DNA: TGTGCCATCAGAGACAGCTCCGCTGAAGCTTTCTTT. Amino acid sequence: CAIRDSSAEAFF.

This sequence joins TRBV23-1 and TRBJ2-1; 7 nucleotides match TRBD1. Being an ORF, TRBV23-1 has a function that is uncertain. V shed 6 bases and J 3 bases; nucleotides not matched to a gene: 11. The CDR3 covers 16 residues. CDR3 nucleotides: TGCGCCAGCAGCCATGACAGGGTAGGAGTCTACAATGAGCAGTTCTTC. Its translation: CASSHDRVGVYNEQFF.